The 24 T cell receptor beta chains presented below share a single source sample, sequenced in a study of blood T cell repertoires in COVID-19. This table comes from immunoSEQ multiplex PCR, and its TCRdb copy is limited to in-frame clones, with some not included. Among 85,000 to 100,000 clones, over 70% were seen once, and the ten largest hold about 8.7%. Source material: peripheral blood. The source of these receptors is a middle-aged man who had recovered from COVID-19.

To note about this clone: This sample includes further DNA sequences coding for the same CDR3. The chain joins TRBV9 to TRBJ1-6; 12 bases agree with TRBD1. This CDR3 region has 15 residues. The V gene's germline CDR1 is SGDLS and CDR2 YYNGEE. Germline trimming cut 3 bases from V and 9 bases from J; bases unmatched to any gene: 4. CDR3 DNA sequence: TGTGCCAGCAGCGCTTCGGGACAGGGGGCTTCACCCCTCCACTTT. Translating gives CASSASGQGASPLHF. Combining the CDR3 with reference TRBV9 and TRBJ1-6 gives the whole variable domain DSGVTQTPKHLITATGQRVTLRCSPRSGDLSVYWYQQSLDQGLQFLIQYYNGEERAKGNILERFSAQQFPDLHSELNLSSLELGDSALYFCASSASGQGASPLHFGNGTRLTVT.

This chain links TRBV7-2 with TRBJ2-2, with 8 bases identical to TRBD1. CDR1 and CDR2 from the germline V gene are SGHTA and FQGNSA. The CDR3 is made up of 15 amino acids. V lost 4 bases to trimming and J lost 5 bases; unmatched junction nucleotides: 6. CDR3 amino acids: CASSYRQGRTGELFF. CDR3 in DNA: TGTGCCAGCAGCTACCGACAGGGGCGGACCGGGGAGCTGTTTTTT.

CDR3 amino acids: CASSLQPTTGVGANVLTF. The CDR3 DNA follows: TGCGCCAGCAGCTTACAACCGACTACAGGGGTTGGGGCCAACGTCCTGACTTTC. The V and J genes are TRBV5-1 and TRBJ2-6, with 7 bases aligning to TRBD1. The CDR3 has 18 residues. Germline CDR1 is SGHRS and CDR2 is YFSETQ. Germline trimming cut 2 bases from V and 3 bases from J; bases unmatched to any gene: 11. Combining the CDR3 with reference TRBV5-1 and TRBJ2-6 gives the whole variable domain KAGVTQTPRYLIKTRGQQVTLSCSPISGHRSVSWYQQTPGQGLQFLFEYFSETQRNKGNFPGRFSGRQFSNSRSEMNVSTLELGDSALYLCASSLQPTTGVGANVLTFGAGSRLTVL.

The chain recombines TRBV6-5 with TRBJ1-2; TRBD1 matches 7 bases. The CDR3 sequence is 13 residues long. CDR1 MNHEY and CDR2 SVGAGI come from the germline V gene. With 4 bases clipped from V and 6 bases from J, the junction kept 5 bases outside the gene matches. The CDR3 DNA follows: TGTGCCAGCAGTTTGCAGGGGGTTGATGGCTACACCTTC. Translating gives CASSLQGVDGYTF.

The chain carries TRBV27 and TRBJ1-2; tentative D call: TRBD1 (6 bases). There are 12 residues in the CDR3. V was cut by 10 bases and J by 6 bases, with 15 bases left in between. Germline lookup yields CDR1 MNHEY and CDR2 SMNVEV (reference sequence). The CDR3 nucleotides read TGTGCCACCCTCACAGGGTTCAATGGCTACACCTTC. Translating it yields CATLTGFNGYTF.

The CDR3 DNA follows: TGTGCCAGTAGTATAGGACTAGCGAGGACAGATACGCAGTATTTT. Amino acids: CASSIGLARTDTQYF. The chain has TRBV19 and TRBJ2-3; 8 positions agree with TRBD2. The J segment lost 3 bases and the V segment lost 1 base, leaving 3 bases of the junction unmatched. The germline V gene encodes CDR1 LNHDA and CDR2 SQIVND (reference sequence). The CDR3 covers 15 residues.

The chain has TRBV3-1 (or the pseudogene TRBV3-2) and TRBJ2-2; the D gene is possibly TRBD1 (5 bases). Looked up from germline, CDR1 is LGHDT and CDR2 is YNNKEL (reference sequence). The CDR3 is 17 residues long. Trimming left V 2 bases short and J 3 bases short, with 16 bases between. The CDR3 here is CASSQFGPLGDTGELFF. The CDR3 DNA sequence: TGTGCCAGCAGCCAATTCGGACCCCTAGGGGACACCGGGGAGCTGTTTTTT.

V usage is TRBV5-1 and J usage is TRBJ2-1; tentatively, D is TRBD1 (5 bases). CDR1 and CDR2 (germline): SGHRS, YFSETQ. Trimming cost V 0 bases and J 3 bases, with 10 bases left between them. This CDR3 has 15 residues. The CDR3 region is CASSLGTNLYNEQFF. The CDR3 DNA follows: TGCGCCAGCAGCTTGGGGACAAATCTCTACAATGAGCAGTTCTTC.

The gene calls are TRBV7-2 and TRBJ2-5, with a weak D call TRBD1 (5 bases). Germline CDR1 SGHTA, CDR2 FQGNSA. Trimming left V 5 bases short and J 7 bases short, with 14 bases between. The CDR3 runs 13 residues. The CDR3 is CASSPRDWLTQYF. CDR3 nucleotide sequence: TGTGCCAGCAGCCCCAGGGATTGGCTGACCCAGTACTTC.

Here the CDR3 reads CASSPVGQGFPGANVLTF. The CDR3 nucleotides are TGTGCCAGCTCACCAGTGGGACAGGGGTTTCCTGGGGCCAACGTCCTGACTTTC. The rearrangement links TRBV18 to TRBJ2-6, with 10 bases aligning to TRBD1. CDR3 size: 18 residues. Germline V CDR1 and CDR2: KGHSH, LQKENI. The V segment lost 2 bases and the J segment 2 bases; nucleotides outside the gene matches: 6.

This clone was observed at least ten times. This rearrangement joins TRBV13 to TRBJ2-7; TRBD1 matches 10 bases. Germline V gene data show CDR1 as PRHDT and CDR2 as FYEKMQ (reference sequence). V shed 6 bases, J shed 3 bases, and the junction held 5 bases outside the gene matches. This CDR3 has 14 residues. The CDR3 DNA is TGTGCCAGCAGAGTCTGGACAGGGGGCTACGAGCAGTACTTC. This codes for CASRVWTGGYEQYF. The whole variable domain, filled in from reference TRBV13 and TRBJ2-7, reads AAGVIQSPRHLIKEKRETATLKCYPIPRHDTVYWYQQGPGQDPQFLISFYEKMQSDKGSIPDRFSAQQFSDYHSELNMSSLELGDSALYFCASRVWTGGYEQYFGPGTRLTVT.

The CDR3 sequence: CATSRAQGGKQTQYF. In DNA form, the CDR3 reads TGTGCCACCAGCAGAGCACAGGGGGGCAAACAGACCCAGTACTTC. The chain couples TRBV15 to TRBJ2-5, with 8 bases lining up with TRBD1. CDR3 size: 15 residues. Germline CDR1 and CDR2: LNHNV and YYDKDF (reference sequence). The trim removed 1 base at V and 6 bases at J, leaving 7 bases unmatched. Looking up the rest from reference TRBV15 and TRBJ2-5 gives the full variable domain: DAMVIQNPRYQVTQFGKPVTLSCSQTLNHNVMYWYQQKSSQAPKLLFHYYDKDFNNEADTPDNFQSRRPNTSFCFLDIRSPGLGDTAMYLCATSRAQGGKQTQYFGPGTRLLVL.

This clone occurred a few times. The chain has TRBV6-5 and TRBJ1-1; no clear D gene. The CDR3 runs to 14 residues. V was shortened by 7 bases and J by 5 bases, with 17 bases between the two germline ends. Looked up from germline, CDR1 is MNHEY and CDR2 is SVGAGI. The CDR3 sequence is CASNAWGGKTEAFF. The CDR3 DNA sequence: TGTGCCAGCAACGCTTGGGGAGGGAAGACTGAAGCTTTCTTT.

This chain uses TRBV7-9 with TRBJ1-1; a weak D match, TRBD1 (6 bases). From germline, CDR1 is SEHNR and CDR2 FQNEAQ (reference sequence). The CDR3 is 16 residues long. Between the trimmed V and J ends, which lost 2 bases and 0 bases, there was a span of 13 bases. The CDR3 DNA reads TGTGCCAGCAGCTTATATCCGGGACAAATGAACACTGAAGCTTTCTTT. It translates to CASSLYPGQMNTEAFF.

This chain links TRBV7-9 with TRBJ2-7; TRBD2 agrees at 10 bases. CDR3 size: 14 residues. J gave up 7 bases and V 5 bases, and 8 bases lay outside the gene matches. The germline V gene has CDR1 SEHNR and CDR2 FQNEAQ (reference sequence). Written as DNA, the CDR3 is TGTGCCAGCAGCCCCGGACTAGCGGCGGAAGAGCAGTACTTC. This sequence encodes CASSPGLAAEEQYF.

The J gene is TRBJ2-2, the V gene TRBV15; 7 bases line up with TRBD2. Trimming removed 4 bases from V and 5 bases from J; junction bases left unmatched: 7. Germline CDR1 reads LNHNV; CDR2 reads YYDKDF (reference sequence). The CDR3 consists of 15 residues. The CDR3: CATSTGAAGTGELFF. CDR3 DNA: TGTGCCACCAGCACCGGGGCAGCGGGGACCGGGGAGCTGTTTTTT.

The CDR3 coding sequence is TGTGCCAGCGAGGTGGGGAAGCGGGCCCCTCAAGAGACCCAGTACTTC. Its protein product is CASEVGKRAPQETQYF. This chain connects TRBV11-2 to TRBJ2-5, with D tentatively TRBD2 (6 bases). The length of the CDR3 is 16 residues. Germline loops: CDR1 SGHAT, CDR2 FQNNGV. V was clipped by 8 bases and J by 2 bases, with 21 bases between them.

The gene calls are TRBV9 and TRBJ1-1; tentatively, D is TRBD1 (6 bases). The CDR3 contains 14 residues. CDR1 and CDR2 from the germline V gene are SGDLS and YYNGEE. Trimming removed 3 bases from V and 1 base from J, with 10 bases in between. The CDR3: CASSAGHQNTEAFF. Written as DNA, the CDR3 is TGTGCCAGCAGCGCGGGACATCAGAACACTGAAGCTTTCTTT.

This chain joins TRBV5-6 and TRBJ1-1; D remains ambiguous. The V gene lost 4 bases and the J gene lost 1 base, with 8 bases spanning the gap. The CDR3 loop spans 13 amino acids. CDR1 is SGHDT and CDR2 is YYEEEE in the germline V gene. This chain's CDR3 is CASSPGGNTEAFF. The DNA of the CDR3 is TGTGCCAGCAGCCCTGGAGGGAACACTGAAGCTTTCTTT.

This chain joins TRBV20-1 and TRBJ2-1; 10 bases fit TRBD2. This CDR3 spans 15 amino acids. Germline CDR1 DFQATT, CDR2 SNEGSKA (reference sequence). Trimming removed 3 bases from V and 4 bases from J; junction bases left unmatched: 6. CDR3 nucleotides: TGCAGTGCTAGTGATAGCGGGGGGCAGTACAATGAGCAGTTCTTC. Its protein product is CSASDSGGQYNEQFF.

Concerning this clone itself: The sample carries other DNA sequences with the same CDR3. This chain uses TRBV18 with TRBJ1-5, with TRBD1 identical over 8 bases. This CDR3 is 15 amino acids long. Losses at the gene ends were 3 bases for V and 4 bases for J; bases not matched to a gene: 5. In germline, CDR1 is KGHSH, CDR2 LQKENI. Written as DNA, the CDR3 is TGTGCCAGCTCACCCGACAGGGGAGGTAATCAGCCCCAGCATTTT. Amino acid sequence: CASSPDRGGNQPQHF.

The chain uses TRBV24-1 and TRBJ2-1, with TRBD1 matching over 11 bases. Per germline, CDR1 KGHDR and CDR2 SFDVKD. The CDR3 covers 15 residues. J lost 10 bases, V lost 2 bases, and 6 bases had no gene match. This chain's CDR3 is CATSDSRTGGMEQFF. The CDR3 coding sequence is TGTGCCACCAGTGATTCTAGGACAGGGGGCATGGAGCAGTTCTTC.

This chain uses TRBV7-9 with TRBJ2-7; 9 positions agree with TRBD1. CDR1 and CDR2 (germline): SEHNR, FQNEAQ (reference sequence). J lost 5 bases, V lost 4 bases, and 6 bases had no gene match. The CDR3 is 14 residues long. CDR3 amino acids: CASSSGTGLHEQYF. The CDR3 DNA follows: TGTGCCAGCAGCTCCGGGACAGGGTTACACGAGCAGTACTTC.

This clone has just one count. This chain connects TRBV7-6 to TRBJ2-1; 11 bases match TRBD2. The germline CDR1 and CDR2 sequences are SGHVS and FNYEAQ. The ends lost 4 bases at V and 7 bases at J; junction bases unmatched: 12. The CDR3 spans 17 residues. In DNA form, the CDR3 reads TGTGCCAGCAGCTCCGCCCTTACTAGCGGGGGAGGGAATGAGCAGTTCTTC. Translation: CASSSALTSGGGNEQFF.